These 28 T cell receptor beta chains were all obtained from the same sample, sequenced in a study of response to subunit inactivated influenza vaccine. A single record per CDR3 protein comes from TCRdb applying MiXCR to the RT-PCR reads. Here the sample spans hundreds of thousands of distinct CDR3 sequences, 25% being singletons. Source: CD4+ T cells sorted from PBMCs, taken 4 to 6 days after vaccination. The receptors derive from a man aged 50-60 years who received an inactivated influenza vaccine.

V is TRBV7-3 and J is TRBJ2-2; 8 bases line up with TRBD2. V lost 5 bases, J lost 6 bases, and 5 bases stayed unmatched. Germline CDR1 and CDR2: SGHTA and FQGTGA. This CDR3 is built from 14 residues. CDR3 DNA sequence: TGTGCCAGCAGCCAAGGGACTAGTCCCGGGGAGCTGTTTTTT. As protein: CASSQGTSPGELFF.

At least ten counts were recorded for this clonotype. The V gene is TRBV29-1, the J gene TRBJ2-5; 7 bases line up with TRBD1. CDR3 length: 14 residues. Looked up from germline, CDR1 is SQVTM and CDR2 is ANQGSEA. V gave up 8 bases and J gave up 1 base; unmatched junction bases: 10. DNA for the CDR3: TGCAGCTCACGCAGGGGGAACGGCCAAGAGACCCAGTACTTC. It specifies CSSRRGNGQETQYF.

This clonotype was seen only a few times. The chain joins TRBV7-9 to TRBJ2-1; no firm D call. V lost 8 bases, J lost 2 bases, and 10 bases lay in between. The CDR3 covers 13 residues. Germline loops: CDR1 SEHNR, CDR2 FQNEAQ (reference sequence). The DNA of the CDR3 is TGTGCCAGCTTGAATCTCCCCTACAATGAGCAGTTCTTC. Protein product: CASLNLPYNEQFF.

In its sample, this clonotype was seen a few times. The V call is TRBV20-1, the J call TRBJ2-1; no clear D. The germline CDR1 and CDR2 sequences are DFQATT and SNEGSKA (reference sequence). V was shortened by 6 bases and J by 9 bases, with 12 bases between the two germline ends. The CDR3 spans 11 residues. The CDR3 is CSATRSSEQFF. As DNA, the CDR3 is TGCAGTGCAACGAGGAGCAGTGAGCAGTTCTTC.

This clonotype has at least ten counts. The rearrangement joins TRBV15 to TRBJ2-1, with 8 bases lining up with TRBD1. The V segment lost 2 bases and the J segment 7 bases; nucleotides outside the gene matches: 16. Germline V lookup: CDR1 LNHNV, CDR2 YYDKDF (reference sequence). The CDR3 totals 18 residues. CDR3 in amino acids: CATSRTTRQGASGNEQFF. For the CDR3, the DNA is TGTGCCACCAGCAGAACAACACGCCAGGGGGCGAGTGGGAATGAGCAGTTCTTC.

In its sample, this clonotype was seen a few times. The V call is TRBV20-1, the J call TRBJ1-2; no reliable D call. Between the trimmed V and J ends, which lost 5 bases and 2 bases, there was a span of 3 bases. From germline, CDR1 is DFQATT and CDR2 SNEGSKA (reference sequence). The CDR3 length is 10 residues. CDR3 coding DNA: TGCAGTGCTCCGAACTATGGCTACACCTTC. Translated, it gives CSAPNYGYTF.

This clonotype is a singleton in its sample. The chain recombines TRBV18 with TRBJ2-5; 10 nucleotides agree with TRBD2. The CDR3 loop spans 16 amino acids. Per the germline V gene, CDR1 is KGHSH and CDR2 is LQKENI. Trimming took 3 bases from V and 5 from J; bases not matched to a gene: 9. CDR3 region: CASSPKASGSPETQYF. The CDR3 DNA reads TGTGCCAGCTCACCTAAGGCTAGCGGGAGTCCGGAGACCCAGTACTTC.

The chain employs TRBV29-1 and TRBJ1-1, with D unclear. Trimming took off 4 bases at V and 0 bases at J, with 6 bases between the two ends. The germline V gene has CDR1 SQVTM and CDR2 ANQGSEA. The CDR3 sequence is 12 residues long. The CDR3 region is CSVGMLNTEAFF. For the CDR3, the DNA is TGCAGCGTTGGTATGCTGAACACTGAAGCTTTCTTT.

This clonotype appeared a few times. The CDR3 DNA is TGTGCCAGCAGCCGCACCATGGAAGCCCACGAGCAGTACTTC. Amino acids: CASSRTMEAHEQYF. The chain carries TRBV6-2 or TRBV6-3 and TRBJ2-7, with D hard to call. Per the germline V gene, CDR1 is MNHEY and CDR2 is SVGEGT. The CDR3 has 14 residues. The V end was cut by 6 bases, the J end by 5 bases, with 17 bases between.

Comment on this clonotype: Sequence at one end of the junction differs from germline and may be a read error. The chain recombines TRBV9 with TRBJ1-1; D call uncertain. The length of the CDR3 is 14 residues. Germline CDR1 SGDLS, CDR2 YYNGEE. The CDR3 region is CASSGPVLGTEALF. The CDR3 region has the DNA TGTGCCAGCAGCGGCCCTGTTTTGGGTACTGAAGCTCTCTTT.

The chain has TRBV10-2 and TRBJ2-7; perhaps TRBD1 as D (6 bases). Germline loops: CDR1 WSHSY, CDR2 SAAADI. V was trimmed by 7 bases and J by 1 base, leaving 20 bases between them. The CDR3 covers 16 residues. The chain's CDR3 is CASNPSDSSGSYEQYF. The CDR3 nucleotides read TGCGCCAGCAATCCCTCGGACAGTAGTGGGTCCTACGAGCAGTACTTC.

The V gene is TRBV4-3, the J gene TRBJ1-3; a weak D match, TRBD1 (6 bases). This CDR3 contains 16 residues. From germline, CDR1 is LGHNA and CDR2 YSLEER. Deletions cut 6 bases from V and 4 bases from J, with 19 bases between. CDR3 region: CASSRVPGAGGNTIYF. The CDR3 DNA reads TGCGCCAGCAGTCGCGTTCCAGGGGCAGGAGGAAACACCATATATTTT.

This sequence joins TRBV6-1 and TRBJ1-2; TRBD1 matches at 8 bases. Germline V lookup: CDR1 MNHNS, CDR2 SASEGT. Trimming at V came to 4 bases and at J to 7 bases, leaving 5 bases not matched to a gene. The length of the CDR3 is 13 residues. The CDR3 sequence: CASSGGQGLGYTF. CDR3 sequence (DNA): TGTGCCAGCAGTGGAGGACAGGGACTTGGCTACACCTTC.

This chain joins TRBV29-1 and TRBJ1-1, with D unclear. Trimming took 6 bases from V and 3 from J, leaving 14 bases between them. This CDR3 is built from 13 residues. CDR1 is SQVTM and CDR2 is ANQGSEA in the germline V gene. DNA of the CDR3: TGCAGCGTCGGGAGCAATAAGGACACTGAAGCTTTCTTT. It encodes CSVGSNKDTEAFF.

This clonotype has just a few counts. The chain joins TRBV10-3 to TRBJ1-1; perhaps TRBD1 as D (6 bases). The CDR3 length is 15 residues. Trimming removed 2 bases at V and 4 bases at J, with 14 bases between. Germline V gene sequence: CDR1 ENHRY, CDR2 SYGVKD. The CDR3: CAISETGSGGTEAFF. In nucleotides, the CDR3 is TGTGCCATCAGTGAGACAGGGTCGGGAGGCACTGAAGCTTTCTTT.

The rearrangement joins TRBV28 to TRBJ1-5; 7 nucleotides align to TRBD1. This CDR3 has 17 amino acids. J lost 0 bases, V lost 5 bases, and 10 bases had no gene match. In germline, CDR1 is MDHEN, CDR2 SYDVKM. The DNA of the CDR3 is TGTGCCAGCAGTCTATCGGGACAGTTATATAGCAATCAGCCCCAGCATTTT. Its protein is CASSLSGQLYSNQPQHF.

This clonotype has at least ten counts. The rearrangement links TRBV29-1 to TRBJ2-1; D gene ambiguous. This CDR3 contains 10 residues. Per the germline V gene, CDR1 is SQVTM and CDR2 is ANQGSEA. Trimming stripped 4 bases from V and 5 bases from J, with 3 bases between. DNA of the CDR3: TGCAGCGTTGGGAACAATGAGCAGTTCTTC. Its protein product is CSVGNNEQFF.

This clonotype showed up just a few times. The V gene is TRBV18, the J gene TRBJ2-2, with 8 positions matching TRBD1. The CDR3 runs to 16 residues. CDR1 and CDR2 from the germline V gene are KGHSH and LQKENI. With V trimmed by 3 bases and J by 2 bases, 5 bases remained unmatched. The CDR3 sequence is CASSPGQVINTGELFF. The CDR3, as DNA: TGTGCCAGCTCACCGGGACAGGTCATTAACACCGGGGAGCTGTTTTTT.

The chain combines TRBV7-9 with TRBJ1-1; TRBD1 might be the D (5 bases). This CDR3 is built from 12 residues. The V and J ends lost 1 base and 10 bases respectively, with 10 bases between them. In germline, CDR1 is SEHNR, CDR2 FQNEAQ (reference sequence). CDR3 region: CASSLVQGVAFF. The CDR3 bases are TGTGCCAGCAGCTTAGTTCAGGGAGTAGCTTTCTTT. Full variable domain (missing parts from reference TRBV7-9 and TRBJ1-1): DTGVSQNPRHKITKRGQNVTFRCDPISEHNRLYWYRQTLGQGPEFLTYFQNEAQLEKSRLLSDRFSAERPKGSFSTLEIQRTEQGDSAMYLCASSLVQGVAFFGQGTRLTVV.

Concerning this clonotype itself: Germline and junction disagree at one end, which may indicate a read error. The chain links TRBV5-1 to TRBJ2-7; TRBD1 agrees at 9 bases. Looked up from germline, CDR1 is SGHRS and CDR2 is YFSETQ. This CDR3 has 14 residues. DNA for the CDR3: TGCGCCAGCAGCCCCGGACAGGGGTCCTTCGAGCAGTACTTC. It is translated as CASSPGQGSFEQYF.

The chain employs TRBV10-3 and TRBJ1-3; D is undetermined. Germline V gene lookup returns CDR1 ENHRY and CDR2 SYGVKD. The V and J ends lost 5 bases and 7 bases respectively, with 15 bases between them. The length of the CDR3 is 14 residues. CDR3 in amino acids: CAISPSELQNTIYF. The DNA of the CDR3 is TGTGCCATCAGTCCCTCCGAACTACAGAACACCATATATTTT.

The rearrangement joins TRBV7-2 to TRBJ2-5; D is unresolved. The CDR3 is 15 amino acids. V was pared by 1 base and J by 5 bases, with 14 bases between. Germline CDR1 is SGHTA and CDR2 is FQGNSA. The CDR3 sequence is CASSLEVGSGETQYF. The CDR3 DNA sequence: TGTGCCAGCAGCTTAGAAGTCGGTTCTGGCGAGACCCAGTACTTC.

This clonotype was counted only a few times. This chain uses TRBV7-8 with TRBJ2-6; possibly TRBD1 for D (5 bases). The germline V and J ends were trimmed by 2 bases and 4 bases, with 15 bases remaining between them. Germline CDR1 reads SGHVS; CDR2 reads FQNEAQ. The CDR3 covers 17 residues. The CDR3 protein is CASSLWGIGYGANVLTF. CDR3 DNA sequence: TGTGCCAGCAGCTTATGGGGCATTGGCTACGGGGCCAACGTCCTGACTTTC.

The V gene is TRBV3-1, the J gene TRBJ2-5, with TRBD2 matching over 7 bases. The CDR3 covers 12 residues. J gave up 13 bases and V 7 bases, and 12 bases lay outside the gene matches. Germline assignment: CDR1 LGHDT and CDR2 YNNKEL (reference sequence). DNA of the CDR3: TGTGCCAGCACCCCCGAGCGGGGCCTGAGGTACTTC. Translated: CASTPERGLRYF.

V is TRBV20-1 and J is TRBJ1-5; the D is unclear. The CDR3 spans 14 residues. V lost 2 bases to trimming and J lost 3 bases, with 11 bases between them. Per the germline V gene, CDR1 is DFQATT and CDR2 is SNEGSKA (reference sequence). The CDR3 sequence is CSARPTYLNQPQHF. In nucleotides, the CDR3 is TGCAGTGCTAGACCCACATACCTCAATCAGCCCCAGCATTTT.

This clonotype occurred a few times. CDR3 DNA: TGTGCCACCAGGGGGTCGGCACAGGATACGCAGTATTTT. Protein: CATRGSAQDTQYF. The V call is TRBV15, the J call TRBJ2-3; D is unclear. Germline assignment: CDR1 LNHNV and CDR2 YYDKDF (reference sequence). Trimming stripped 6 bases from V and 6 bases from J, with 13 bases between. This CDR3 region has 13 residues.

The CDR3 loop is CASSFGDRDNNEQFF. CDR3 bases: TGCGCCAGCAGCTTCGGGGACAGGGATAACAATGAGCAGTTCTTC. The chain combines TRBV5-1 with TRBJ2-1; 9 bases line up with TRBD1. The CDR3 length is 15 residues. V trimming: 2 bases; J trimming: 5 bases; junction bases outside the gene matches: 5. Germline V lookup: CDR1 SGHRS, CDR2 YFSETQ.

This sequence joins TRBV6-1 and TRBJ1-2; D is possibly TRBD1 (6 bases). Germline V CDR1 and CDR2: MNHNS, SASEGT. The germline V and J ends were trimmed by 0 bases and 4 bases, with 18 bases remaining between them. CDR3 length equals 17 residues. CDR3 in DNA: TGTGCCAGCAGTGAAGCAGGGCGTTGGACAGCCAGCTATGGCTACACCTTC. It translates to CASSEAGRWTASYGYTF.